The clone carrying this T cell receptor beta chain was recorded once. This sample is part of a study of T-cell reconstitution after alpha-beta-depleted transplantation in children. During its preparation, the TCRbeta library received unique molecular identifiers. One entry per CDR3 protein, called by TCRdb with MiXCR from the PCR reads. This table has about 870,000 distinct CDR3 sequences, around 15% appearing once. Sequenced here: PBMCs, mostly from graft donor cells, sampled 360 days after TCRalphabeta/CD19-depleted stem cell transplant. The sequence was obtained from a male patient younger than 18 who had a stem cell transplant for acute lymphoblastic leukemia, so the T cells may come from the graft donor.

The chain's CDR3 is CSAITDSTDTQYF. CDR3 in DNA: TGCAGTGCCATCACTGACAGCACAGATACGCAGTATTTT. This chain uses TRBV20-1 with TRBJ2-3; no definite D call. The germline V gene encodes CDR1 DFQATT and CDR2 SNEGSKA (reference sequence). Trimming removed 6 bases at V and 0 bases at J, with 10 bases between. This CDR3 is built from 13 residues.